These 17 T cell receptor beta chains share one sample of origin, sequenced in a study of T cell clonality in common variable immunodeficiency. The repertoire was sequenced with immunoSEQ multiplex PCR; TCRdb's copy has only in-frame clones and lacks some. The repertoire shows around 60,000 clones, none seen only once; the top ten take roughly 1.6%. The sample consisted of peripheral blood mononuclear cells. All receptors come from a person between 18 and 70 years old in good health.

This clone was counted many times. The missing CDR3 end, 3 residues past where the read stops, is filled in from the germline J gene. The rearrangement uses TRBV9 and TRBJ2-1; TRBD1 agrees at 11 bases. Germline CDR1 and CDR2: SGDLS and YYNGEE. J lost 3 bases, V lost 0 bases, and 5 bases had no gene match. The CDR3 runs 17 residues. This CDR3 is CASSVGGGTGGYNEQFF. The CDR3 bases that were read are TGTGCCAGCAGCGTAGGGGGGGGGACAGGGGGCTACAATGAG. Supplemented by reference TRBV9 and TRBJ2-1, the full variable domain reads DSGVTQTPKHLITATGQRVTLRCSPRSGDLSVYWYQQSLDQGLQFLIQYYNGEERAKGNILERFSAQQFPDLHSELNLSSLELGDSALYFCASSVGGGTGGYNEQFFGPGTRLTVL.

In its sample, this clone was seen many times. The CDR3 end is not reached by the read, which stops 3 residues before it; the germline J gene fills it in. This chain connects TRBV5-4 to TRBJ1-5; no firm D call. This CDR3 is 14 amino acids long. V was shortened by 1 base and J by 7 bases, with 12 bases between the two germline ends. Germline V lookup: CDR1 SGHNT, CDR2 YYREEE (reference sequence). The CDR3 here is CASSLYPGGQPQHF. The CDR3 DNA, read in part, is TGTGCCAGCAGCTTGTATCCGGGTGGCCAGCCC.

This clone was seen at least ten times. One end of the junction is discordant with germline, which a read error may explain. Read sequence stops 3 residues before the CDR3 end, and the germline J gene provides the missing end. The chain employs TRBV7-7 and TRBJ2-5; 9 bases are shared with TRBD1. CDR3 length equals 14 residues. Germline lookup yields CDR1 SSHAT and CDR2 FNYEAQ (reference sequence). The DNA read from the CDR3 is TGTGCTAGCAGCTCGGACAGGGGCGCGGAGACC. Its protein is CASSSDRGAET. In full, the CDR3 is CASSSDRGAETQYF.

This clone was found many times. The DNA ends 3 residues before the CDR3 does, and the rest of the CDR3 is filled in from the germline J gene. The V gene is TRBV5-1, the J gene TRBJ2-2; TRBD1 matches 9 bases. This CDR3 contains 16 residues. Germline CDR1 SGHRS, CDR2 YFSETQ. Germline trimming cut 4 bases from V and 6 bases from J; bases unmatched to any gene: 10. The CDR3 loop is CASSHTGGAWAGELFF. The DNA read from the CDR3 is TGCGCCAGCAGCCACACAGGGGGCGCGTGGGCCGGGGAG.

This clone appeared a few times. The CDR3 loop is CASSLGWGGGNDYTF. CDR3 DNA, as far as it was read: TGTGCCAGCAGCTTGGGGTGGGGCGGGGGAAATGAC. V gene TRBV7-3 combines with J gene TRBJ1-2, with D perhaps TRBD1 (5 bases). The read comes to an end 3 residues before the CDR3 does, leaving the germline J gene to fill in the end. CDR1 and CDR2 (germline): SGHTA, FQGTGA. The CDR3 is 15 residues long.

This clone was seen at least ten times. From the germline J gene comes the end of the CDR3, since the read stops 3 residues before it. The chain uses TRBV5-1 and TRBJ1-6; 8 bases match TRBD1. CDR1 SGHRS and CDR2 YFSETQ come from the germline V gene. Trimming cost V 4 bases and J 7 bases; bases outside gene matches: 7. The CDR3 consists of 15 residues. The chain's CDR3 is CASSTLQGENSPLHF. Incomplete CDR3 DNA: TGCGCCAGCAGCACGCTACAGGGGGAAAATTCACCC.

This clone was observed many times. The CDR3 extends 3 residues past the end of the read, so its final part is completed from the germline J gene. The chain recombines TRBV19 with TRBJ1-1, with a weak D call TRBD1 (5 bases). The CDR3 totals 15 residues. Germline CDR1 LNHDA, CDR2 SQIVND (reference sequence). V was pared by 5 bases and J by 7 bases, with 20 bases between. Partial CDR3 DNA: TGTGCCAGTAGTTTTCAGGGTTTGAAAGTTTATGAA. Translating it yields CASSFQGLKVYE. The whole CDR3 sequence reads CASSFQGLKVYEAFF.

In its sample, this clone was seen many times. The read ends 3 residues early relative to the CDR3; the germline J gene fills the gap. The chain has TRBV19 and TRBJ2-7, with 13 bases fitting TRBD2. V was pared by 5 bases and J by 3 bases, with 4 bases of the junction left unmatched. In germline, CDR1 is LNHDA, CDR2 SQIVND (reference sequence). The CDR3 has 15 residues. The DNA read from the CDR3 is TGTGCCAGTAGTGTTGGGACTAGCGGGATCTACGAG. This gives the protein CASSVGTSGIYE. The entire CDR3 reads CASSVGTSGIYEQYF. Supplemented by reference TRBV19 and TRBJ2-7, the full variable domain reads DGGITQSPKYLFRKEGQNVTLSCEQNLNHDAMYWYRQDPGQGLRLIYYSQIVNDFQKGDIAEGYSVSREKKESFPLTVTSAQKNPTAFYLCASSVGTSGIYEQYFGPGTRLTVT.

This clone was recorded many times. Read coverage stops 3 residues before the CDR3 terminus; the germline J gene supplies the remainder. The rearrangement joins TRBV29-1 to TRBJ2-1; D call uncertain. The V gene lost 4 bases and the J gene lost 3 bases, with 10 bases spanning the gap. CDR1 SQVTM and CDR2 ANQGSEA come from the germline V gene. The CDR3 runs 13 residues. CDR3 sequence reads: CSVAKPNYNEQFF. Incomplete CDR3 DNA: TGCAGCGTTGCGAAGCCGAACTACAATGAG.

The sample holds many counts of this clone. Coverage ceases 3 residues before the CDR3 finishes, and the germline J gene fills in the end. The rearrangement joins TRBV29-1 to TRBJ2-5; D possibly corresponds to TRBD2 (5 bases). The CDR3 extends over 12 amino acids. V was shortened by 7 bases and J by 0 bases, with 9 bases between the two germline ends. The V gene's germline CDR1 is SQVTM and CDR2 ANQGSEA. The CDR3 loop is CSAPADQETQYF. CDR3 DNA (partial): TGCAGCGCCCCAGCGGACCAAGAGACC.

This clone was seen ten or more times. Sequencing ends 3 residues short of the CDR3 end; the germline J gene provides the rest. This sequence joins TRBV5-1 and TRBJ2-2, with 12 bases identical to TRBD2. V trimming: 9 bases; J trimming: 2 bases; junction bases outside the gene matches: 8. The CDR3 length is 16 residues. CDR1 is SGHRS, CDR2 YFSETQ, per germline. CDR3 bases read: TGCGCCACCGGTGTACTAGCGGGAGGTAACACCGGGGAG. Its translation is CATGVLAGGNTGE. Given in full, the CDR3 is CATGVLAGGNTGELFF.

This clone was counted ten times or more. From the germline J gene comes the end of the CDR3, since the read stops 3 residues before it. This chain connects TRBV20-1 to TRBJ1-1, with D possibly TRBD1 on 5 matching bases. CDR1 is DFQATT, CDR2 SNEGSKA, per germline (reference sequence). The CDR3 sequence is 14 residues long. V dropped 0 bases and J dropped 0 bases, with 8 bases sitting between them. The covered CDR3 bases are TGCAGTGCTAGAGATTCGACAGTGAACACTGAA. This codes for CSARDSTVNTE. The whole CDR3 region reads CSARDSTVNTEAFF.

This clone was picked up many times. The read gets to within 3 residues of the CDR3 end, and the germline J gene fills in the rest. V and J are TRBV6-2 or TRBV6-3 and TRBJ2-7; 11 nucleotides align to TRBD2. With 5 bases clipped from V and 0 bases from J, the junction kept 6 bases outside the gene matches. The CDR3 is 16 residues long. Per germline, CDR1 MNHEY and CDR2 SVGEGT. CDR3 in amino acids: CASSLPTSGASYEQYF. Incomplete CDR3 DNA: TGTGCCAGCAGTCTTCCGACTAGCGGGGCCTCCTACGAG.

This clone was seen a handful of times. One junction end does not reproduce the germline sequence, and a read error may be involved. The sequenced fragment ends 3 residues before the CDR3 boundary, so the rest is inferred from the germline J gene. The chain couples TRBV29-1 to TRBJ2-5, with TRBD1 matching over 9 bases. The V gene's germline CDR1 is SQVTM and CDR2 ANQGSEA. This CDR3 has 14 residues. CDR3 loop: CSVEGQGTQGTQYF. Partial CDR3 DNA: TGCAGCGTTGAGGGACAGGGAACCCAAGGGACC.

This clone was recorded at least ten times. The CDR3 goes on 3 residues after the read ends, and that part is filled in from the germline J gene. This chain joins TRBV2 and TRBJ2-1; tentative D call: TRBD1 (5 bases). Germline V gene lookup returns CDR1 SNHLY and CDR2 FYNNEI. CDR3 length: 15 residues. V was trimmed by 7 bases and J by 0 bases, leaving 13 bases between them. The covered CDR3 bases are TGTGCCAGCAATGTGGACATCAGCTCCTACAATGAG. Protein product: CASNVDISSYNE. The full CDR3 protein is CASNVDISSYNEQFF.

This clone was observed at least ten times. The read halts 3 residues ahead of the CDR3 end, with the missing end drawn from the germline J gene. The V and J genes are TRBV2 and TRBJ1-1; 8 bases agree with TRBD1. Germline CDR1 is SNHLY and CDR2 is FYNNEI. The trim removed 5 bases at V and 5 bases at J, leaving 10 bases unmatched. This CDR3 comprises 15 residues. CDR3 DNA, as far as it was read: TGTGCCAGCAGTCCCCAAGGACAGGGATGGACTGAA. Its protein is CASSPQGQGWTE. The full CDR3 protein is CASSPQGQGWTEAFF.

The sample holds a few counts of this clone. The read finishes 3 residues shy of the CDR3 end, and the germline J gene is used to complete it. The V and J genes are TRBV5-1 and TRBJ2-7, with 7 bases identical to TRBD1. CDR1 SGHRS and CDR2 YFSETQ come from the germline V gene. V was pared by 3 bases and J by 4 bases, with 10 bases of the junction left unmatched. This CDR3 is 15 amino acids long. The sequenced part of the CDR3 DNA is TGCGCCAGCAGCTCGGGTACAGGGGACCGTTACGAG. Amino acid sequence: CASSSGTGDRYE. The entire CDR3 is CASSSGTGDRYEQYF.